Following are 24 T cell receptor beta chains from one sample sequenced in a study of shared clonotypes between healthy human individuals (TCRdb year 2020). Libraries were prepared through the immunoSEQ multiplex PCR assay. TCRdb retrieved this table from immuneACCESS and kept in-frame rearrangements only. Not all clones are present; in checked studies, unresolved V genes account for under half, and no reason is known for the remainder. This sample has 2 million to 2.5 million clones in its table, and roughly 95% of those were observed once. Around 0.13% of the sample is held by the ten biggest clonotypes. Sequenced: naive CD4+ T cells sorted from blood. Per the publication, the cell subset or site label means: CD45RA+ positively selected. These receptors came from a man in his late teens or twenties in good health.

The chain links TRBV28 to TRBJ2-5, with 10 positions matching TRBD2. Germline trimming cut 8 bases from V and 2 bases from J; bases unmatched to any gene: 8. Per germline, CDR1 MDHEN and CDR2 SYDVKM. The CDR3 totals 15 residues. CDR3 residues: CASCSSGGSQETQYF. For the CDR3, the DNA is TGTGCCAGCTGCTCTAGCGGGGGATCACAAGAGACCCAGTACTTC.

The gene calls are TRBV9 and TRBJ2-5; D may be TRBD1 or TRBD2 (5 bases each). The germline V and J ends were trimmed by 1 base and 5 bases, with 6 bases remaining between them. There are 12 residues in the CDR3. Per the germline V gene, CDR1 is SGDLS and CDR2 is YYNGEE. Written as DNA, the CDR3 is TGTGCCAGCAGCGTAAGGGACGAGACCCAGTACTTC. This codes for CASSVRDETQYF. Complete variable domain (other parts from reference TRBV9 and TRBJ2-5): DSGVTQTPKHLITATGQRVTLRCSPRSGDLSVYWYQQSLDQGLQFLIQYYNGEERAKGNILERFSAQQFPDLHSELNLSSLELGDSALYFCASSVRDETQYFGPGTRLLVL.

This clone is a singleton in its sample. V gene TRBV6-1 combines with J gene TRBJ2-7; the match to TRBD2 covers 8 bases. V trimming: 4 bases; J trimming: 7 bases; junction bases outside the gene matches: 15. This CDR3 region has 16 residues. Germline CDR1 MNHNS, CDR2 SASEGT. The CDR3 loop is CASSASSGREGWEQYF. As DNA, the CDR3 is TGTGCCAGCAGTGCTTCGAGCGGGAGAGAGGGCTGGGAGCAGTACTTC.

This rearrangement joins TRBV11-2 to TRBJ2-1, with 7 bases fitting TRBD2. The V segment lost 2 bases and the J segment 9 bases; nucleotides outside the gene matches: 10. There are 15 residues in the CDR3. Germline CDR1 reads SGHAT; CDR2 reads FQNNGV. CDR3 sequence: CASSLWAGVQGEQFF. In DNA, the CDR3 is TGTGCCAGCAGCTTATGGGCGGGAGTGCAGGGTGAGCAGTTCTTC.

The DNA for the CDR3 is TGTGCCAGCAGTTACTCCGGGCTCGCGAACTATGGCTACACCTTC. Amino acids: CASSYSGLANYGYTF. V and J are TRBV6-5 and TRBJ1-2; D is undetermined. Germline-derived CDR1 and CDR2 are MNHEY and SVGAGI. CDR3 size: 15 residues. The V end was cut by 0 bases, the J end by 2 bases, with 10 bases between.

The V and J genes are TRBV15 and TRBJ1-1; D is undetermined. CDR3 length: 15 residues. Germline loops: CDR1 LNHNV, CDR2 YYDKDF (reference sequence). The ends were cut back, 0 bases at V and 0 bases at J, with 8 bases in the middle. CDR3: CATSRDIVLNTEAFF. The CDR3 DNA reads as TGTGCCACCAGCAGAGATATAGTTTTGAACACTGAAGCTTTCTTT.

V and J are TRBV2 and TRBJ2-2, with D perhaps TRBD2 (6 bases). Trimming pared 3 bases from V and 0 bases from J, leaving 20 bases between. Germline lookup yields CDR1 SNHLY and CDR2 FYNNEI. This CDR3 is built from 19 residues. Here the CDR3 DNA reads TGTGCCAGCAGTGAGGGAGGACGGGCGATACTTGCGAACACCGGGGAGCTGTTTTTT. This encodes CASSEGGRAILANTGELFF.

Concerning this clone itself: Other DNA sequences within the sample encode an identical CDR3. This rearrangement joins TRBV10-3 to TRBJ2-7; D ambiguous. Between the trimmed V and J ends, which lost 4 bases and 2 bases, there was a span of 6 bases. The V gene's germline CDR1 is ENHRY and CDR2 SYGVKD. The CDR3 has 12 amino acids. CDR3 in DNA: TGTGCCATCAGTGCCTCTACCTACGAGCAGTACTTC. This encodes CAISASTYEQYF.

V usage is TRBV6-5 and J usage is TRBJ1-1; D remains unclear. This CDR3 comprises 12 residues. Germline CDR1 and CDR2: MNHEY and SVGAGI. Trimming removed 0 bases from V and 7 bases from J, with 6 bases in between. CDR3 DNA: TGTGCCAGCAGTTACTCGAAGGGTGAAGCTTTCTTT. Translated: CASSYSKGEAFF.

This rearrangement joins TRBV5-1 to TRBJ2-2; perhaps TRBD2 as D (6 bases). CDR1 is SGHRS and CDR2 is YFSETQ in the germline V gene. The CDR3 runs to 16 residues. V was trimmed by 1 base and J by 0 bases, leaving 10 bases between them. CDR3 DNA: TGCGCCAGCAGCTTGCTAGCGCTCGCGAACACCGGGGAGCTGTTTTTT. Translated, it gives CASSLLALANTGELFF.

This clone appeared once. The genes are TRBV2 and TRBJ1-5; a weak D match, TRBD1 (5 bases). The V gene's germline CDR1 is SNHLY and CDR2 FYNNEI. The V end lost 3 bases, the J end lost 1 base, and 16 bases lay between the germline ends. The CDR3 sequence is 17 residues long. The CDR3 coding sequence is TGTGCCAGCAGTGATTTTTGGGCCGGGGGGAGCAATCAGCCCCAGCATTTT. This gives the protein CASSDFWAGGSNQPQHF.

The chain uses TRBV18 and TRBJ2-3; D is unresolved. V was trimmed by 6 bases and J by 0 bases, leaving 13 bases between them. The germline gives CDR1 KGHSH, CDR2 LQKENI. The CDR3 spans 15 residues. The CDR3 protein is CASSPGLESTDTQYF. Here the CDR3 DNA reads TGTGCCAGCTCCCCGGGTTTGGAAAGCACAGATACGCAGTATTTT.

The rearrangement links TRBV5-4 to TRBJ1-2; D possibly corresponds to TRBD1 (6 bases). Germline V lookup: CDR1 SGHNT, CDR2 YYREEE (reference sequence). The CDR3 runs 14 residues. Trimming took 0 bases from V and 6 from J, leaving 12 bases between them. CDR3: CASSLAWGQHGYTF. Written as DNA, the CDR3 is TGTGCCAGCAGCTTGGCCTGGGGACAACATGGCTACACCTTC.

The V and J genes are TRBV5-1 and TRBJ2-3; D remains ambiguous. The CDR3 extends over 14 amino acids. Germline loops: CDR1 SGHRS, CDR2 YFSETQ. Trimming took 4 bases from V and 3 from J, leaving 12 bases between them. The CDR3 DNA reads as TGCGCCAGCAGCCCGGCGCCTGTTACAGATACGCAGTATTTT. This codes for CASSPAPVTDTQYF. Drawing the rest from reference TRBV5-1 and TRBJ2-3, the complete variable domain is KAGVTQTPRYLIKTRGQQVTLSCSPISGHRSVSWYQQTPGQGLQFLFEYFSETQRNKGNFPGRFSGRQFSNSRSEMNVSTLELGDSALYLCASSPAPVTDTQYFGPGTRLTVL.

A remark on this clone: One junction end disagrees with the germline gene, perhaps due to a read error. V usage is TRBV7-9 and J usage is TRBJ2-2; no clear D. Germline V lookup: CDR1 SEHNR, CDR2 FQNEAQ (reference sequence). The CDR3 is 13 residues long. CDR3 DNA sequence: TGCTTTTGTGAAGACGTAAACACCGGGGAGCTGTTTTTT. It translates to CFCEDVNTGELFF.

This sequence joins TRBV6-5 and TRBJ1-5, with TRBD1 matching 8 bases. V dropped 6 bases and J dropped 2; count of bases not matched to a gene: 3. Germline V gene sequence: CDR1 MNHEY, CDR2 SVGAGI. The CDR3 sequence is 14 residues long. CDR3 sequence: CASRPGQGNQPQHF. Written as DNA, the CDR3 is TGTGCCAGCAGGCCGGGACAGGGCAATCAGCCCCAGCATTTT.

This chain uses TRBV5-4 with TRBJ2-7; no reliable D call. This CDR3 has 14 residues. Germline lookup yields CDR1 SGHNT and CDR2 YYREEE (reference sequence). The V gene lost 0 bases and the J gene lost 6 bases, with 13 bases spanning the gap. CDR3 DNA: TGTGCCAGCAGCTTGGACGGCCGGGCCGGCGAGCAGTACTTC. It specifies CASSLDGRAGEQYF. Full variable domain (remainder filled in from reference TRBV5-4 and TRBJ2-7): ETGVTQSPTHLIKTRGQQVTLRCSSQSGHNTVSWYQQALGQGPQFIFQYYREEENGRGNFPPRFSGLQFPNYSSELNVNALELDDSALYLCASSLDGRAGEQYFGPGTRLTVT.

The V and J genes are TRBV5-6 and TRBJ2-1; a possible D gene is TRBD2 (5 bases). The V end lost 4 bases, the J end lost 0 bases, and 11 bases lay between the germline ends. The CDR3 length is 15 residues. Germline CDR1 reads SGHDT; CDR2 reads YYEEEE. CDR3 sequence: CASSRTFSSYNEQFF. The CDR3 DNA is TGTGCCAGCAGCCGGACTTTTAGCTCCTACAATGAGCAGTTCTTC.

This clone was seen once. This sequence joins TRBV19 and TRBJ2-5, with D unresolved. The V end lost 2 bases, the J end lost 1 base, and 8 bases lay between the germline ends. CDR3 length: 14 residues. Germline V gives CDR1 LNHDA, CDR2 SQIVND (reference sequence). This CDR3 is CASSISSGQETQYF. The CDR3 DNA sequence: TGTGCCAGTAGTATAAGCTCGGGCCAAGAGACCCAGTACTTC. The variable domain in full, with the rest retrieved from reference TRBV19 and TRBJ2-5, is DGGITQSPKYLFRKEGQNVTLSCEQNLNHDAMYWYRQDPGQGLRLIYYSQIVNDFQKGDIAEGYSVSREKKESFPLTVTSAQKNPTAFYLCASSISSGQETQYFGPGTRLLVL.

This clone is a singleton in its sample. J is TRBJ2-2 and V is TRBV5-1; D is possibly TRBD2 (5 bases). V lost 1 base and J lost 6, with 13 bases in between. The germline V gene encodes CDR1 SGHRS and CDR2 YFSETQ. This CDR3 comprises 15 residues. CDR3 loop: CASSLIEGFAGELFF. The CDR3 DNA is TGCGCCAGCAGCTTGATAGAGGGTTTCGCCGGGGAGCTGTTTTTT.

This chain connects TRBV4-3 to TRBJ2-3; 14 nucleotides agree with TRBD2. Germline trimming cut 5 bases from V and 3 bases from J; bases unmatched to any gene: 4. The length of the CDR3 is 16 residues. Germline lookup yields CDR1 LGHNA and CDR2 YSLEER. CDR3 bases: TGCGCCAGCAGCGCCCGGACTAGCGGGAGGACAGATACGCAGTATTTT. Its protein product is CASSARTSGRTDTQYF.

J is TRBJ2-7 and V is TRBV7-6; D possibly corresponds to TRBD1 (6 bases). Trimming removed 7 bases at V and 2 bases at J, with 12 bases between. Germline CDR1 and CDR2: SGHVS and FNYEAQ. The CDR3 loop spans 13 amino acids. The CDR3 spells CASTTGQPYEQYF. As DNA, the CDR3 is TGTGCCAGCACCACAGGACAGCCCTACGAGCAGTACTTC. Combining the CDR3 with reference TRBV7-6 and TRBJ2-7 gives the whole variable domain GAGVSQSPRYKVTKRGQDVALRCDPISGHVSLYWYRQALGQGPEFLTYFNYEAQQDKSGLPNDRFSAERPEGSISTLTIQRTEQRDSAMYRCASTTGQPYEQYFGPGTRLTVT.

CDR3 loop: CASSYWPGDQPQHF. CDR3 nucleotides: TGTGCCAGCAGTTACTGGCCAGGGGATCAGCCCCAGCATTTT. The V call is TRBV6-5, the J call TRBJ1-5, with a possible D match to TRBD1 (6 bases). The V end was cut by 1 base, the J end by 5 bases, with 9 bases between. The CDR3 has 14 residues. Germline assignment: CDR1 MNHEY and CDR2 SVGAGI.

The chain links TRBV11-2 to TRBJ2-7, with TRBD1 identical over 7 bases. This CDR3 comprises 15 residues. The germline CDR1 and CDR2 sequences are SGHAT and FQNNGV. With V trimmed by 5 bases and J by 2 bases, 9 bases remained unmatched. The CDR3 loop is CASSPRTGNAYEQYF. The CDR3 region has the DNA TGTGCCAGCAGCCCCCGGACAGGAAACGCCTACGAGCAGTACTTC.